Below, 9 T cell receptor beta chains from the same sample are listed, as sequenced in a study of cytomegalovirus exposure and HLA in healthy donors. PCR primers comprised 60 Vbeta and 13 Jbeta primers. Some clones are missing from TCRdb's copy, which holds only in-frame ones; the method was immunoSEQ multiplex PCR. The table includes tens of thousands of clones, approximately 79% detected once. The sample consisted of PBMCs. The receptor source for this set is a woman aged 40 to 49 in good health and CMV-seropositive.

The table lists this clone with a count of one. CDR3 loop: CASARKTQETQYF. CDR3 DNA sequence: TGTGCCAGCGCCAGGAAAACCCAAGAGACCCAGTACTTC. The rearrangement uses TRBV5-6 and TRBJ2-5; D gene uncertain. The V end was cut by 7 bases, the J end by 1 base, with 11 bases between. This CDR3 has 13 amino acids. Germline loops: CDR1 SGHDT, CDR2 YYEEEE.

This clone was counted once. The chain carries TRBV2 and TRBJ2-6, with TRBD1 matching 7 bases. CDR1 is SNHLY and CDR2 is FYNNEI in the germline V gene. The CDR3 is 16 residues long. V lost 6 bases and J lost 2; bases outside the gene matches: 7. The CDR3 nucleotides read TGTGCCAGCAGCGCAACCACAGGGGCTGGGGCCAACGTCCTGACTTTC. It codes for CASSATTGAGANVLTF.

CDR3 protein: CASSYDRWETQYF. The CDR3 bases are TGCGCCAGCAGCTATGACAGGTGGGAGACCCAGTACTTC. V usage is TRBV5-1 and J usage is TRBJ2-5; weak D call: TRBD1 (6 bases). With 3 bases removed from V and 5 bases from J, the gap between germline ends came to 11 bases. Germline assignment: CDR1 SGHRS and CDR2 YFSETQ. The length of the CDR3 is 13 residues. Full variable domain (missing parts from reference TRBV5-1 and TRBJ2-5): KAGVTQTPRYLIKTRGQQVTLSCSPISGHRSVSWYQQTPGQGLQFLFEYFSETQRNKGNFPGRFSGRQFSNSRSEMNVSTLELGDSALYLCASSYDRWETQYFGPGTRLLVL.

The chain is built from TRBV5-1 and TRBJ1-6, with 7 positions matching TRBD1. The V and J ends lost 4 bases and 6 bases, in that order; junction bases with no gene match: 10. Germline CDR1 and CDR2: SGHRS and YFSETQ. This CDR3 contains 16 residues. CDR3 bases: TGCGCCAGCAGCGGCAACAGGGGATCACCTAATTCACCCCTCCACTTT. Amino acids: CASSGNRGSPNSPLHF.

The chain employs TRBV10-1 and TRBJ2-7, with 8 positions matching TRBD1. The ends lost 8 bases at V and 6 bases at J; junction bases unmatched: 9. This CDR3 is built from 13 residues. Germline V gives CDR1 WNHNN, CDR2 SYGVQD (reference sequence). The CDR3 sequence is CASQGQGATEQYF. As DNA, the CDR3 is TGCGCCAGCCAAGGGCAGGGGGCGACCGAGCAGTACTTC.

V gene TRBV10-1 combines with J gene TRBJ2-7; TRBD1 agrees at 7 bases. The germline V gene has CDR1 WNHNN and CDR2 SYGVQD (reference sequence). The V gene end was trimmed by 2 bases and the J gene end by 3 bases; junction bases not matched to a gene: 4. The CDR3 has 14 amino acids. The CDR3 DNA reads TGCGCCAGCAGTGAGGGGACAGACTTCTACGAGCAGTACTTC. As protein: CASSEGTDFYEQYF.

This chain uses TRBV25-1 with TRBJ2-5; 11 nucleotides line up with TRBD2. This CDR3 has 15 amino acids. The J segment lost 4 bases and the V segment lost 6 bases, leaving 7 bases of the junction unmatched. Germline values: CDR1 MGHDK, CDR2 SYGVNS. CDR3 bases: TGTGCCAGCAGATCGACTAGCGGGGACGTAGAGACCCAGTACTTC. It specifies CASRSTSGDVETQYF. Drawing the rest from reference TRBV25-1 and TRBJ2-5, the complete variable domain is EADIYQTPRYLVIGTGKKITLECSQTMGHDKMYWYQQDPGMELHLIHYSYGVNSTEKGDLSSESTVSRIRTEHFPLTLESARPSHTSQYLCASRSTSGDVETQYFGPGTRLLVL.

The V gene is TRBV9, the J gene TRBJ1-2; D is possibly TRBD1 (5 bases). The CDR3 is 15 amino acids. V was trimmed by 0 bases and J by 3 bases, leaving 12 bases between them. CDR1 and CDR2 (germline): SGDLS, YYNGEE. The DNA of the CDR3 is TGTGCCAGCAGCGTAGATGGTCGGGGGGACTATGGCTACACCTTC. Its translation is CASSVDGRGDYGYTF.

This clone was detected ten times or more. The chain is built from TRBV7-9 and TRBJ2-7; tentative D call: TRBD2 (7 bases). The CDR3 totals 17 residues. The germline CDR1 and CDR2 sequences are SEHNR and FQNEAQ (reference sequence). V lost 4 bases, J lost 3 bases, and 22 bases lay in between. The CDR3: CASSWAGGAGAFYEQYF. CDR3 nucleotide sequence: TGTGCCAGCAGCTGGGCCGGAGGTGCGGGGGCCTTCTACGAGCAGTACTTC.